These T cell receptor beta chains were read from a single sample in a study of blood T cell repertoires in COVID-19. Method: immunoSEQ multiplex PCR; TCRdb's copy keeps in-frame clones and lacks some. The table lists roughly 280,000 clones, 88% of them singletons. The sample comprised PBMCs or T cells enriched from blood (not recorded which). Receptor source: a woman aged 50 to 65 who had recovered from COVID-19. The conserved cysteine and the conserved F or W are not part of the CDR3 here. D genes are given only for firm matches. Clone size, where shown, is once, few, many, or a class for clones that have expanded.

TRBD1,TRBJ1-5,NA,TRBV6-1,ASSEGTGYSNQPQH
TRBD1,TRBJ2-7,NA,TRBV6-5,ASSLQGTGEQY
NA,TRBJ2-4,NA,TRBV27,ASRLLAKNIQY
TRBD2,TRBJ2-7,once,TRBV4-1,ASSQGHSGIDYEQY
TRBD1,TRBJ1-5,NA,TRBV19,ASSVQGDSNQPQH
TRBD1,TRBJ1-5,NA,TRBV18,ASSPSTGGGQPQH
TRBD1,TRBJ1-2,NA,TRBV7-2,ASSAPGQANYGYT
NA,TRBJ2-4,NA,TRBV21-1,ASSTLTVPTKNIQY
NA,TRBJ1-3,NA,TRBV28,ASGGLGVSSGNTIY
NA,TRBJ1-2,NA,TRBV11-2,ASSLVDQGLGYGYT